This T cell receptor (beta chain) was obtained from a study of blood T cell repertoires in COVID-19. At the level of the study: The origin of the acute and convalescent COVID-19 samples was the United States, Italy and Spain.

In the original workflow: Amplification of reference gene primers provided the estimated nucleated cell counts. Profiling relied on immunoSEQ multiplex PCR, and the TCRdb table lists in-frame clones only, not all of them. V and J calls and clone size come straight from that table; D and trimming were deduced from the DNA. Of approximately 230,000 clones in the sample, over 75% were seen once. This clone was observed a single time. Participants came from about two dozen US areas, aged about 18 to 100 years. Assignment of participants to cohorts was predicated upon participant-reported clinical history. Germline V gene sequence: CDR1 SNHLY, CDR2 FYNNEI. J was trimmed by 6 bases and V by 4 bases; bases with no gene match: 7. The CDR3 contains 15 residues.

The clonotype originates from a man in his forties who had recovered from COVID-19. Input material: PBMCs or T cells enriched from blood (not recorded which). The gene calls are TRBV2 and TRBJ1-5; 9 bases match TRBD1. The CDR3 coding sequence is TGTGCCAGCAGTGCACCGGGACAGGGACCTCAGCCCCAGCATTTT. As protein: CASSAPGQGPQPQHF.